The 14 T cell receptor beta chains given below trace back to one sample, sequenced in a study of cytomegalovirus exposure and HLA in healthy donors. It was with 60 Vbeta and 13 Jbeta primers that the PCR ran. Assay: immunoSEQ multiplex PCR; the TCRdb copy retains only in-frame clones and omits some. The sample shows some 250,000 clones, about 80% of them seen only once. Material: PBMCs. The receptors here all came from a woman in her sixties or seventies in good health and CMV-seropositive.

The rearrangement links TRBV30 to TRBJ2-7; 13 bases map to TRBD2. From germline, CDR1 is GTSNPN and CDR2 SVGIG (reference sequence). V gave up 1 base and J gave up 6 bases; unmatched junction bases: 6. The CDR3 covers 15 residues. The CDR3 nucleotides read TGTGCCTGGAGTGGAGGACTAGCGGGAGCAGGCGAGCAGTACTTC. Residues: CAWSGGLAGAGEQYF.

CDR3 DNA sequence: TGTGCCAGCAGCTTCGGACAGGCAACCTACGAGCAGTACTTC. Translated: CASSFGQATYEQYF. The V gene is TRBV7-9, the J gene TRBJ2-7; 7 bases are a match to TRBD1. In germline, CDR1 is SEHNR, CDR2 FQNEAQ (reference sequence). Unmatched junction bases numbered 4, after V lost 3 bases and J lost 2 bases. This CDR3 is built from 14 residues.

This sequence joins TRBV7-3 and TRBJ2-1; 9 bases are a match to TRBD2. Trimming removed 5 bases from V and 3 bases from J; junction bases left unmatched: 5. Germline assignment: CDR1 SGHTA and CDR2 FQGTGA. The length of the CDR3 is 15 residues. CDR3: CASSPTSGDYNEQFF. The CDR3 nucleotides read TGTGCCAGCAGCCCGACTAGCGGAGACTACAATGAGCAGTTCTTC.

This clone has a single count. V usage is TRBV28 and J usage is TRBJ1-4; the D gene is possibly TRBD1 (5 bases). The CDR3 extends over 14 amino acids. V was shortened by 4 bases and J by 4 bases, with 10 bases between the two germline ends. Germline CDR1 reads MDHEN; CDR2 reads SYDVKM. CDR3 sequence: CASSSGTFNEKLFF. In DNA, the CDR3 is TGTGCCAGCAGTTCCGGGACTTTTAATGAAAAACTGTTTTTT.

The chain carries TRBV28 and TRBJ2-7, with a tentative D call TRBD2 (5 bases). The CDR3 contains 11 residues. Trimming shortened V by 8 bases and J by 4 bases, and 9 bases separated the two germline ends. The V gene's germline CDR1 is MDHEN and CDR2 SYDVKM. The CDR3 nucleotides are TGTGCCAGCTCCGGGAAGTACGAGCAGTACTTC. This translates into CASSGKYEQYF.

The genes are TRBV7-2 and TRBJ2-1; unclear D gene. This CDR3 is built from 12 residues. V lost 1 base, J lost 7 bases, and 5 bases lay in between. CDR1 and CDR2 from the germline V gene are SGHTA and FQGNSA. The CDR3 DNA reads as TGTGCCAGCAGCTTAGATATGAATGAGCAGTTCTTC. This codes for CASSLDMNEQFF.

This chain joins TRBV5-4 and TRBJ1-2; the D is unclear. The germline V gene encodes CDR1 SGHNT and CDR2 YYREEE (reference sequence). The ends were cut back, 1 base at V and 4 bases at J, with 14 bases in the middle. CDR3 length: 15 amino acids. The CDR3 here is CASSLSSNGLYGYTF. For the CDR3, the DNA is TGTGCCAGCAGCTTGTCATCCAACGGTCTCTATGGCTACACCTTC.

J is TRBJ2-2 and V is TRBV5-4; TRBD2 aligns across 11 bases. With 1 base clipped from V and 7 bases from J, the junction kept 15 bases outside the gene matches. Germline loops: CDR1 SGHNT, CDR2 YYREEE (reference sequence). CDR3 length equals 19 residues. Here the CDR3 reads CASSLRVGLAGPLSGELFF. The CDR3 DNA reads as TGTGCCAGCAGCTTGCGAGTAGGACTAGCGGGCCCTCTGAGCGGGGAGCTGTTTTTT.

The chain employs TRBV2 and TRBJ1-3; D remains unclear. V was pared by 6 bases and J by 0 bases, with 9 bases between. The germline V gene has CDR1 SNHLY and CDR2 FYNNEI. The CDR3 runs 14 residues. In DNA, the CDR3 is TGTGCCAGCAGGGAACACATCTCTGGAAACACCATATATTTT. This gives the protein CASREHISGNTIYF.

This chain uses TRBV28 with TRBJ1-2; 9 bases agree with TRBD1. Germline CDR1 MDHEN, CDR2 SYDVKM. V gave up 8 bases and J gave up 3 bases; unmatched junction bases: 7. The CDR3 is made up of 14 amino acids. The CDR3 loop reads CASYPGQGHYGYTF. DNA for the CDR3: TGTGCCAGCTACCCGGGACAGGGCCACTATGGCTACACCTTC.

This clone was picked up one time. The rearrangement joins TRBV5-6 to TRBJ2-1; TRBD2 aligns across 7 bases. Trimming removed 0 bases from V and 6 bases from J; junction bases left unmatched: 6. Germline assignment: CDR1 SGHDT and CDR2 YYEEEE. The CDR3 is made up of 15 amino acids. The CDR3 region is CASSLERDYLNEQFF. For the CDR3, the DNA is TGTGCCAGCAGCTTGGAGCGGGACTACCTCAATGAGCAGTTCTTC. Full variable domain (missing parts from reference TRBV5-6 and TRBJ2-1): DAGVTQSPTHLIKTRGQQVTLRCSPKSGHDTVSWYQQALGQGPQFIFQYYEEEERQRGNFPDRFSGHQFPNYSSELNVNALLLGDSALYLCASSLERDYLNEQFFGPGTRLTVL.

The chain joins TRBV9 to TRBJ2-7; 7 bases are shared with TRBD2. This CDR3 is built from 16 residues. The V gene end was trimmed by 4 bases and the J gene end by 4 bases; junction bases not matched to a gene: 14. CDR1 is SGDLS and CDR2 is YYNGEE in the germline V gene. The CDR3 reads CASSQGRGGRGYEQYF. For the CDR3, the DNA is TGTGCCAGCAGCCAAGGGAGGGGCGGCCGGGGATACGAGCAGTACTTC.

The chain joins TRBV9 to TRBJ2-3; 7 positions agree with TRBD2. CDR3 length: 15 residues. Germline CDR1 SGDLS, CDR2 YYNGEE. The V segment lost 0 bases and the J segment 4 bases; nucleotides outside the gene matches: 5. CDR3 residues: CASSVGGGTADTQYF. The CDR3 DNA follows: TGTGCCAGCAGCGTAGGGGGGGGAACCGCAGATACGCAGTATTTT. The variable domain in full, with the rest retrieved from reference TRBV9 and TRBJ2-3, is DSGVTQTPKHLITATGQRVTLRCSPRSGDLSVYWYQQSLDQGLQFLIQYYNGEERAKGNILERFSAQQFPDLHSELNLSSLELGDSALYFCASSVGGGTADTQYFGPGTRLTVL.

The rearrangement joins TRBV12-5 to TRBJ1-2, with 7 bases identical to TRBD1. CDR3 length: 13 amino acids. CDR1 is LGHNT and CDR2 is FRNRAP in the germline V gene. The ends lost 6 bases at V and 3 bases at J; junction bases unmatched: 4. CDR3 bases: TGTGCTAGTGGCCGGGACAGCGACTATGGCTACACCTTC. Translating it yields CASGRDSDYGYTF.